This T cell receptor beta chain was captured by sequencing in a study of read filtering for tumor transcriptome and immune sequencing. From approximately 430 ng of RNA, a library with molecular barcoded alpha/delta and beta/gamma adaptors was made. TCRdb passed the reads through MiXCR, listing each CDR3 protein once. The data contain fewer than 30,000 distinct CDR3 sequences, 20% of them seen just once; the ten biggest clones take up roughly 15%. The CDR3 spans 15 residues. Germline trimming cut 5 bases from V and 6 bases from J; bases unmatched to any gene: 6. Germline CDR1 is MNHNS and CDR2 is SASEGT. This clonotype showed up many times.

The specimen sequenced was a population of CD138-negative cells sorted from bone marrow. The chain uses TRBV6-1 and TRBJ1-5, with 11 positions matching TRBD1. The source is a donor over 35 with multiple myeloma. The CDR3 nucleotides read TGTGCCAGCAGTCTGGGACAGGGGGATAGTCAGCCCCAGCATTTT. This translates into CASSLGQGDSQPQHF.